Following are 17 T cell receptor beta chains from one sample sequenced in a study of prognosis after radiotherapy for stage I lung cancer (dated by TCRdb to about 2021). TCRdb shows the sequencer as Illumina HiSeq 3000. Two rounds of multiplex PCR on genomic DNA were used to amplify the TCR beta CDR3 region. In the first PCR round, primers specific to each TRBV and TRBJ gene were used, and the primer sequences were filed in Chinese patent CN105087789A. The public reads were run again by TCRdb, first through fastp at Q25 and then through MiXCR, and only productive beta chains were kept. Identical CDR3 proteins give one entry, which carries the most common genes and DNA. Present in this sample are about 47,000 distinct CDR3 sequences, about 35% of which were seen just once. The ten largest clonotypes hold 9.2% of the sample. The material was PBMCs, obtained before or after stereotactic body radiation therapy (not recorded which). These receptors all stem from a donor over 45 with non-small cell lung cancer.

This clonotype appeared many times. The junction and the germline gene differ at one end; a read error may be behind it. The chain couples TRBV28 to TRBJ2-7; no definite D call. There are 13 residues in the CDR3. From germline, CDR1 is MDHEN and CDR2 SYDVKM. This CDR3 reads CASSPYSRFPRDF. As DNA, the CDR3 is TGTGCCAGCAGCCCGTATTCTCGGTTCCCCCGGGACTTC.

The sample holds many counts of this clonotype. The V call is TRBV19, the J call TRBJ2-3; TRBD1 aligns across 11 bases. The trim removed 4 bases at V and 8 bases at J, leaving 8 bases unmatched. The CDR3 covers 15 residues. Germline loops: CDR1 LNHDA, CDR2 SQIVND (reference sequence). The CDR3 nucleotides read TGTGCCAGTAGTAGACTCGGACAGGGGGCAGTTACGCAGTATTTT. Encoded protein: CASSRLGQGAVTQYF.

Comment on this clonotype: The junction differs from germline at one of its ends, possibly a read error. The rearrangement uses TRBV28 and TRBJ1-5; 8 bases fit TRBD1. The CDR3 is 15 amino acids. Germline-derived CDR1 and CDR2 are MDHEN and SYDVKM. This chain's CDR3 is CASSKDRGGNQHQHF. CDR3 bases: TGTGCCAGCAGTAAAGACAGGGGCGGAAATCAGCACCAGCATTTT. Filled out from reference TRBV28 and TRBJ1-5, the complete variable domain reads DVKVTQSSRYLVKRTGEKVFLECVQDMDHENMFWYRQDPGLGLRLIYFSYDVKMKEKGDIPEGYSVSREKKERFSLILESASTNQTSMYLCASSKDRGGNQHQHFGDGTRLSIL.

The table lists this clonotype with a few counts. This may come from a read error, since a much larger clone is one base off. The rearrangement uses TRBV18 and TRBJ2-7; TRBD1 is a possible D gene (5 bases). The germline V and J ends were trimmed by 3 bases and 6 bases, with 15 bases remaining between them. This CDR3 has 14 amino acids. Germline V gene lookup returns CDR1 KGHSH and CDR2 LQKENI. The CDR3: CASSPTAQGPEQYF. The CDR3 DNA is TGTGCCAGCTCACCTACGGCGCAGGGCCCCGAGCAGTACTTC.

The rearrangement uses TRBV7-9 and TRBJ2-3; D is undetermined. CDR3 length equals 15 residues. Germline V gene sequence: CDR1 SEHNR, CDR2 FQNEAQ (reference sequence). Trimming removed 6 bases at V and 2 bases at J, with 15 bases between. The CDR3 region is CASRGLGLTTDTQYF. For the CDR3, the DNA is TGTGCCAGCAGGGGTCTCGGTCTAACCACAGATACGCAGTATTTT.

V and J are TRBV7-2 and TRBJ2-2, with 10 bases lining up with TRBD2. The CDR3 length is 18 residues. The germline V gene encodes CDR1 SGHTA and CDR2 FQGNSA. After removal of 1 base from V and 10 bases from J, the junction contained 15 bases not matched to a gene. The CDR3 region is CASSLVSALAGVLVELFF. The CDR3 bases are TGTGCCAGCAGCTTAGTTTCCGCCCTAGCGGGAGTGCTAGTGGAGCTGTTTTTT.

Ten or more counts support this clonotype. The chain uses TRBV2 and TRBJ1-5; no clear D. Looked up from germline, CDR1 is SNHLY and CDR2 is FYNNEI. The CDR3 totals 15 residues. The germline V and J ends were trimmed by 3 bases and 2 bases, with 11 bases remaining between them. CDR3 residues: CASSEGSLGNQPQHF. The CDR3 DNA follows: TGTGCCAGCAGTGAGGGCTCGTTAGGCAATCAGCCCCAGCATTTT. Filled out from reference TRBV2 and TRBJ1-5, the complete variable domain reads EPEVTQTPSHQVTQMGQEVILRCVPISNHLYFYWYRQILGQKVEFLVSFYNNEISEKSEIFDDQFSVERPDGSNFTLKIRSTKLEDSAMYFCASSEGSLGNQPQHFGDGTRLSIL.

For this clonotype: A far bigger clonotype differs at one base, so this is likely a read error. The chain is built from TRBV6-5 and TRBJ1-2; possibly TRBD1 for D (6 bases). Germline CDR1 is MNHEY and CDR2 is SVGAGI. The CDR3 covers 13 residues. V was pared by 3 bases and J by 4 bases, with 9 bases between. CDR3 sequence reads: CASSYQDSYGYTF. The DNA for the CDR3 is TGTGCCAGCAGTTATCAGGACAGCTATGGCTACACCTTC.

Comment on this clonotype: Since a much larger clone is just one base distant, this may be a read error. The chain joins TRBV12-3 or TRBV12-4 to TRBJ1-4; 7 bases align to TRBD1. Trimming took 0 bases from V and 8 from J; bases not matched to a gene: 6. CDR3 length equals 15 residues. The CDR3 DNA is TGTGCCAGCAGTTTAGCAGGGGGCCAGGGGGAAAAACTGTTTTTT. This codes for CASSLAGGQGEKLFF.

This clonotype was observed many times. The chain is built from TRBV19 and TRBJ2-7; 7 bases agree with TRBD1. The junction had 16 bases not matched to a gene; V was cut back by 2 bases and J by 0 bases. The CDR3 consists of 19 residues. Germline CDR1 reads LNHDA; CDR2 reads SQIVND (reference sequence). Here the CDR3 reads CASSIPTGPKSQDSYEQYF. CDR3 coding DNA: TGTGCCAGTAGTATACCGACAGGGCCAAAGTCGCAAGACTCCTACGAGCAGTACTTC.

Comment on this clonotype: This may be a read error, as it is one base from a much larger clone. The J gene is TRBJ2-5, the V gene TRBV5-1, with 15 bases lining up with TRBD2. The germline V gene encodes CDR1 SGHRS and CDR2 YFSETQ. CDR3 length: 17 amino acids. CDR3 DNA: TGCGCCAGCAGGCCACCGGGACTAGCGGGAGGTCAAGATACCCAGTACTTC. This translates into CASRPPGLAGGQDTQYF.

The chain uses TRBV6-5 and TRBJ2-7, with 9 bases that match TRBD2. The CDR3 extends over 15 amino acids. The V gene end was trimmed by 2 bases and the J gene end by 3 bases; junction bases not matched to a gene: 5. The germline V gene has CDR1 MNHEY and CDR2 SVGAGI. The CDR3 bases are TGTGCCAGCAGTTACGTTAGCGGGAGTCTCTACGAGCAGTACTTC. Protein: CASSYVSGSLYEQYF.

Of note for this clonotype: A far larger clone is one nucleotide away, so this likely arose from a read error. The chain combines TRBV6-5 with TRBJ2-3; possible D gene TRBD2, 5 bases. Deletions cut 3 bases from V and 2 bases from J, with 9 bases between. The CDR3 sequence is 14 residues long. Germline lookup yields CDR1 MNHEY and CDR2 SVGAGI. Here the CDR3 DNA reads TGTGCCAGCAGTTATAGAGGGCCCACAGATACGCAGTATTTT. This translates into CASSYRGPTDTQYF.

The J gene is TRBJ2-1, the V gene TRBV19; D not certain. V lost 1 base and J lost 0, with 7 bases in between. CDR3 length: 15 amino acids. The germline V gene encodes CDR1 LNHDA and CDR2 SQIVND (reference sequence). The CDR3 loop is CASSIVLSSYNEQFF. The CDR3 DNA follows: TGTGCCAGTAGTATAGTCTTGAGCTCCTACAATGAGCAGTTCTTC.

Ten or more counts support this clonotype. The DNA for the CDR3 is TGTGCCACCAGTGATTTTGGGGCGGCAGGGGGAAATTCGGACACTGAAGCTTTCTTT. It translates to CATSDFGAAGGNSDTEAFF. This chain connects TRBV24-1 to TRBJ1-1; TRBD1 matches 7 bases. Trimming took 1 base from V and 3 from J; bases not matched to a gene: 16. CDR1 is KGHDR and CDR2 is SFDVKD in the germline V gene. CDR3 size: 19 residues.

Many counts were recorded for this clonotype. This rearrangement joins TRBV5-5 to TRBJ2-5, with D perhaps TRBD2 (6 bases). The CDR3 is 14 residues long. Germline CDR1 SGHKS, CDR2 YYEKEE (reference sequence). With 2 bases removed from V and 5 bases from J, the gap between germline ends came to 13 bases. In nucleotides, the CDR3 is TGTGCCAGCAGCTTTCTAGGTCGGGAGGAGACCCAGTACTTC. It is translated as CASSFLGREETQYF.

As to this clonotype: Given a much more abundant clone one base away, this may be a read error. CDR3 sequence (DNA): TGCGCCAGCAGCAGTCAGGGGTCGCGAGATACGCAGTATTTT. This translates into CASSSQGSRDTQYF. The rearrangement links TRBV5-1 to TRBJ2-3; D is possibly TRBD1 (6 bases). V dropped 4 bases and J dropped 5 bases, with 14 bases sitting between them. The CDR3 is made up of 14 amino acids. In germline, CDR1 is SGHRS, CDR2 YFSETQ.